This passage covers 26 T cell receptor beta chains from one sample sequenced in a study of graft-versus-host responses after intestinal transplantation. Plating of 200,000 CFSE-labeled responder cells was done together with 200,000 irradiated, violet-dye-labeled stimulator cells. The protocol was immunoSEQ multiplex PCR, while the TCRdb copy is restricted to in-frame clones and leaves out a portion. The repertoire holds about 13,000 clones, with 30% as singletons. The input for sequencing was alloreactive CD8+ T cells from a mixed lymphocyte reaction culture, taken before intestinal transplant. The subset here: CFSE-low proliferating T cells sorted from roughly six-day pre-transplant mixed lymphocyte reaction (GvH or HvG direction). The receptor source for this set is a human patient who received an intestinal transplant.

This clone was counted between two and nine times. The chain combines TRBV5-1 with TRBJ1-4; D gene uncertain. Germline CDR1 and CDR2: SGHRS and YFSETQ. The CDR3 contains 16 residues. The germline V and J ends were trimmed by 4 bases and 5 bases, with 18 bases remaining between them. CDR3 sequence reads: CASSPFRKVGNEKLFF. The CDR3 DNA is TGCGCCAGCAGCCCCTTCAGGAAGGTCGGGAATGAAAAACTGTTTTTT.

This clone is medium-sized. The chain has TRBV4-1 and TRBJ2-7, with 11 bases that match TRBD1. The CDR3 extends over 14 amino acids. Looked up from germline, CDR1 is MGHRA and CDR2 is YSYEKL. V gave up 4 bases and J gave up 4 bases; unmatched junction bases: 3. The CDR3 nucleotides are TGCGCCAGCAGCCCGGGACAGGGGGATTACGAGCAGTACTTC. It specifies CASSPGQGDYEQYF.

Relative to its sample, this clone is medium-sized. The genes are TRBV4-1 and TRBJ2-7, with D possibly matching TRBD2 (6 bases). The ends were cut back, 1 base at V and 2 bases at J, with 6 bases in the middle. Germline V CDR1 and CDR2: MGHRA, YSYEKL. CDR3 size: 13 residues. The CDR3 protein is CASSQGGAYEQYF. The CDR3 coding sequence is TGCGCCAGCAGCCAAGGGGGGGCCTACGAGCAGTACTTC.

The chain carries TRBV9 and TRBJ2-1; a weak D match, TRBD2 (7 bases). The CDR3 contains 15 residues. Germline lookup yields CDR1 SGDLS and CDR2 YYNGEE. V dropped 0 bases and J dropped 4 bases, with 11 bases sitting between them. CDR3 loop: CASSVVGGPYNEQFF. CDR3 nucleotides: TGTGCCAGCAGCGTAGTGGGGGGGCCATACAATGAGCAGTTCTTC.

The CDR3 loop is CASSEGGTTNEKLFF. DNA for the CDR3: TGTGCCAGCAGCGAAGGGGGCACAACTAATGAAAAACTGTTTTTT. The chain is built from TRBV9 and TRBJ1-4; TRBD1 aligns across 7 bases. Germline loops: CDR1 SGDLS, CDR2 YYNGEE. The CDR3 is 15 amino acids. The ends lost 3 bases at V and 0 bases at J; junction bases unmatched: 2.

The chain employs TRBV7-9 and TRBJ2-5, with D tentatively TRBD1 (6 bases). V lost 10 bases to trimming and J lost 4 bases, with 25 bases between them. CDR3 length: 16 amino acids. In germline, CDR1 is SEHNR, CDR2 FQNEAQ (reference sequence). This chain's CDR3 is CATLTGRRYGLETQYF. In nucleotides, the CDR3 is TGTGCCACTCTGACAGGAAGGAGATACGGGCTAGAGACCCAGTACTTC.

This clone has just a few counts. The CDR3 DNA sequence: TGTGCCAGCAGTGCTATGGGTAAAGAGACCCAGTACTTC. This gives the protein CASSAMGKETQYF. The rearrangement joins TRBV2 to TRBJ2-5, with D hard to call. The CDR3 sequence is 13 residues long. Trimming cost V 4 bases and J 3 bases, with 9 bases left between them. Germline CDR1 reads SNHLY; CDR2 reads FYNNEI.

This clone was picked up a small number of times. The chain recombines TRBV13 with TRBJ2-7, with 9 bases matching TRBD1. Germline V CDR1 and CDR2: PRHDT, FYEKMQ (reference sequence). The CDR3 is made up of 14 amino acids. The trim removed 6 bases at V and 3 bases at J, leaving 6 bases unmatched. The DNA for the CDR3 is TGTGCCAGCAGTCCCGGGACAGGGTACTACGAGCAGTACTTC. It yields the protein CASSPGTGYYEQYF.

The sample holds a few counts of this clone. The V call is TRBV4-3, the J call TRBJ1-1; weak D call: TRBD1 (5 bases). Trimming stripped 1 base from V and 4 bases from J, with 10 bases between. Germline V gene data show CDR1 as LGHNA and CDR2 as YSLEER. The CDR3 loop spans 14 amino acids. CDR3 region: CASSQGGTTTEAFF. The CDR3 nucleotides are TGCGCCAGCAGCCAAGGGGGGACTACCACTGAAGCTTTCTTT.

V is TRBV15 and J is TRBJ2-2; 14 bases are a match to TRBD2. The V and J ends lost 4 bases and 5 bases, in that order; junction bases with no gene match: 9. Germline V gene lookup returns CDR1 LNHNV and CDR2 YYDKDF (reference sequence). There are 18 residues in the CDR3. CDR3 sequence reads: CATSTPGTSGSWTGELFF. CDR3 coding DNA: TGTGCCACCAGCACCCCCGGGACTAGCGGGAGTTGGACCGGGGAGCTGTTTTTT.

This chain links TRBV7-9 with TRBJ2-7; D is ambiguous. Per germline, CDR1 SEHNR and CDR2 FQNEAQ (reference sequence). The CDR3 runs to 16 residues. The ends were cut back, 5 bases at V and 3 bases at J, with 20 bases in the middle. The CDR3 DNA reads as TGTGCCAGCAGCCCTCGATCCCGGGCGGCCTTCTACGAGCAGTACTTC. Translated, it gives CASSPRSRAAFYEQYF.

The rearrangement uses TRBV7-9 and TRBJ2-7; 12 positions match TRBD2. After removal of 4 bases from V and 3 bases from J, the junction contained 4 bases not matched to a gene. The CDR3 totals 15 residues. CDR1 SEHNR and CDR2 FQNEAQ come from the germline V gene (reference sequence). The CDR3 region has the DNA TGTGCCAGCAGCTCGATGACTAGCGGGGGCTACGAGCAGTACTTC. Amino acids: CASSSMTSGGYEQYF.

This chain joins TRBV13 and TRBJ2-3; D is possibly TRBD2 (6 bases). CDR3 length: 16 residues. V dropped 2 bases and J dropped 2 bases, with 14 bases sitting between them. Looked up from germline, CDR1 is PRHDT and CDR2 is FYEKMQ (reference sequence). As DNA, the CDR3 is TGTGCCAGCAGCTTATCCGGGACTCCTTACACAGATACGCAGTATTTT. This encodes CASSLSGTPYTDTQYF.

This clone ranks as medium-sized. The chain combines TRBV7-6 with TRBJ2-7; no clear D gene. Trimming removed 3 bases from V and 5 bases from J, with 8 bases in between. Per the germline V gene, CDR1 is SGHVS and CDR2 is FNYEAQ. The CDR3 sequence is 12 residues long. CDR3 in amino acids: CASSFLTNEQYF. CDR3 DNA: TGTGCCAGCAGCTTCTTGACCAACGAGCAGTACTTC.

This clone was recorded a few times. The DNA for the CDR3 is TGTGCCAGCAGCTCCCGGGACAGCAAATGGGGCTATGGCTACACCTTC. Protein: CASSSRDSKWGYGYTF. V usage is TRBV5-8 and J usage is TRBJ1-2; 7 bases agree with TRBD1. V gave up 3 bases and J gave up 4 bases; unmatched junction bases: 12. Germline assignment: CDR1 SGHTS and CDR2 YDEGEE. The CDR3 totals 16 residues.

The genes are TRBV9 and TRBJ2-1, with D tentatively TRBD1 (5 bases). The CDR3 consists of 16 residues. Germline V gene sequence: CDR1 SGDLS, CDR2 YYNGEE. Trimming shortened V by 0 bases and J by 0 bases, and 10 bases separated the two germline ends. This chain's CDR3 is CASSVGGGSSYNEQFF. As DNA, the CDR3 is TGTGCCAGCAGCGTAGGGGGCGGTAGCTCCTACAATGAGCAGTTCTTC.

This clone came up once. The CDR3 is CASSLTPSYNEQFF. The CDR3 DNA follows: TGTGCCAGCAGTTTAACCCCTAGCTACAATGAGCAGTTCTTC. The rearrangement links TRBV27 to TRBJ2-1; D unresolved. V was pared by 2 bases and J by 3 bases, with 8 bases between. The germline CDR1 and CDR2 sequences are MNHEY and SMNVEV (reference sequence). The CDR3 runs to 14 residues.

About this clone itself: Being one base from a much bigger clone, this may be a read error. V usage is TRBV6-1 and J usage is TRBJ2-5; 15 nucleotides line up with TRBD2. The CDR3 spans 15 residues. From germline, CDR1 is MNHNS and CDR2 SASEGT. V was clipped by 10 bases and J by 5 bases; unmatched bases: 8. The CDR3 nucleotides are TGTGCCACGGGACTAGCGGGGGGCCAGGGGGAGACCCAGTACTTC. Its translation: CATGLAGGQGETQYF.

This clone was counted only a few times. The rearrangement joins TRBV20-1 to TRBJ2-1; D perhaps matches TRBD2 (6 bases). Per the germline V gene, CDR1 is DFQATT and CDR2 is SNEGSKA (reference sequence). The CDR3 contains 10 residues. The V and J ends lost 4 bases and 9 bases respectively, with 7 bases between them. This chain's CDR3 is CSATEGEQFF. The CDR3 nucleotides are TGCAGTGCTACGGAGGGTGAGCAGTTCTTC.

The chain joins TRBV6-5 to TRBJ2-1; D is unresolved. This CDR3 spans 13 amino acids. Trimming took 2 bases from V and 5 from J, leaving 7 bases between them. Per the germline V gene, CDR1 is MNHEY and CDR2 is SVGAGI. The CDR3 spells CASSYTLNNEQFF. Written as DNA, the CDR3 is TGTGCCAGCAGTTACACACTAAACAATGAGCAGTTCTTC.

A few counts support this clone. V is TRBV11-3 and J is TRBJ1-2; TRBD1 aligns across 8 bases. The V gene end was trimmed by 3 bases and the J gene end by 3 bases; junction bases not matched to a gene: 9. The germline V gene has CDR1 SGHNT and CDR2 YENEEA. The CDR3 runs 16 residues. The CDR3 coding sequence is TGTGCCAGCAGCTTGGATGAAGGACAGGGAGACTATGGCTACACCTTC. Its translation is CASSLDEGQGDYGYTF. The full variable domain, rest sourced from reference TRBV11-3 and TRBJ1-2, is EAGVVQSPRYKIIEKKQPVAFWCNPISGHNTLYWYLQNLGQGPELLIRYENEEAVDDSQLPKDRFSAERLKGVDSTLKIQPAELGDSAVYLCASSLDEGQGDYGYTFGSGTRLTVV.

The chain employs TRBV7-9 and TRBJ2-7, with TRBD1 as a possible D gene (7 bases). The CDR3 loop spans 16 amino acids. Trimming shortened V by 7 bases and J by 3 bases, and 22 bases separated the two germline ends. The V gene's germline CDR1 is SEHNR and CDR2 FQNEAQ (reference sequence). CDR3 region: CASTQGGLSFYYEQYF. The CDR3 DNA is TGTGCCAGCACCCAGGGGGGACTCAGCTTTTACTACGAGCAGTACTTC.

The chain recombines TRBV15 with TRBJ2-7, with 8 bases identical to TRBD1. Unmatched junction bases numbered 8, after V lost 5 bases and J lost 5 bases. Germline V gene lookup returns CDR1 LNHNV and CDR2 YYDKDF (reference sequence). CDR3 length: 14 residues. The DNA of the CDR3 is TGTGCCACCAGCGCGGACAGGGTCTACCACGAGCAGTACTTC. Amino acid sequence: CATSADRVYHEQYF.

V usage is TRBV5-6 and J usage is TRBJ1-4; 7 bases align to TRBD1. V lost 2 bases and J lost 8; bases outside the gene matches: 21. There are 19 residues in the CDR3. The germline CDR1 and CDR2 sequences are SGHDT and YYEEEE. The CDR3 loop reads CASSFRTGFVRGVGEKLFF. CDR3 DNA: TGTGCCAGCAGCTTTCGGACAGGCTTTGTGCGTGGGGTCGGCGAAAAACTGTTTTTT.

V is TRBV30 and J is TRBJ2-3; unclear D gene. In germline, CDR1 is GTSNPN, CDR2 SVGIG (reference sequence). V was pared by 2 bases and J by 0 bases, with 6 bases between. This CDR3 comprises 13 residues. The CDR3 region is CAWSWVSTDTQYF. In nucleotides, the CDR3 is TGTGCCTGGAGTTGGGTAAGCACAGATACGCAGTATTTT.

The chain links TRBV28 to TRBJ2-3, with TRBD1 identical over 7 bases. The CDR3 runs 15 residues. Germline values: CDR1 MDHEN, CDR2 SYDVKM. V trimming: 6 bases; J trimming: 3 bases; junction bases outside the gene matches: 9. This CDR3 reads CASSQTGVGTDTQYF. The DNA for the CDR3 is TGTGCCAGCAGCCAAACAGGGGTTGGTACAGATACGCAGTATTTT.